The source of this TCR beta chain is a study of blood T cell repertoires in COVID-19. Study details: Samples of COVID-19 (acute and convalescent) were obtained from the United States, Italy and Spain. T cells, B-cell-depleted T cells, or PBMCs provided the cDNA or gDNA that served as material.

Per the study methods: Amplified reference gene primers provided the basis for estimating nucleated cell counts. Profiled with immunoSEQ multiplex PCR; TCRdb holds only in-frame clones, not every one. V and J calls and clone size are copied from that table; D and trimming were computed from the DNA. Of 150,000 to 200,000 clones listed, around 83% are singletons. This CDR3 is built from 16 residues. Germline-derived CDR1 and CDR2 are SQVTM and ANQGSEA. V lost 1 base to trimming and J lost 8 bases; unmatched junction nucleotides: 12. V and J are TRBV29-1 and TRBJ2-1; 9 positions agree with TRBD2. This receptor was identified in an older woman with acute or convalescent COVID-19. Source material: peripheral blood. CDR3 sequence: CSVEGLAGLLLDEQFF. CDR3 sequence (DNA): TGCAGCGTTGAAGGCCTAGCGGGACTGCTGCTAGATGAGCAGTTCTTC.